The next 15 T cell receptor beta chains were all read from a single sample in a study of CD4 T cells in relation to SARS-CoV-2 and coronaviruses (dated by TCRdb to 2020 to 2023). Their antigens are not known. The library relied on the immunoSEQ multiplex PCR assay. TCRdb provides this immuneACCESS table in a form limited to in-frame rearrangements. Some clones are lacking; in checked studies, under half of them reflect an unresolved V gene, and why the rest are absent is not known. This sample is represented by fewer than 20,000 clones; about 84% of them were singletons. The ten most abundant clones make up about 40% of the sample. CD4+ T cells from unexposed donors were collected before the COVID-19 pandemic (2011-2018). After more than 9 days of culture, CD4+ T cells were isolated with the EasySep CD4+ T cell isolation kit. The sequencing sample was made of CD4+ T cells from PBMCs, cultured in vitro. These TCRs come from a human donor in good health.

This CDR3 reads CASSLLDRANTQYF. The CDR3 region has the DNA TGTGCCAGCAGTTTATTGGACAGGGCAAATACGCAGTATTTT. This sequence joins TRBV27 and TRBJ2-3; TRBD1 matches 8 bases. The trim removed 1 base at V and 7 bases at J, leaving 4 bases unmatched. CDR1 MNHEY and CDR2 SMNVEV come from the germline V gene (reference sequence). The CDR3 has 14 residues.

The chain has TRBV11-2 and TRBJ2-1; no firm D call. V was cut by 9 bases and J by 7 bases, with 22 bases left in between. The CDR3 runs to 15 residues. Germline V gene sequence: CDR1 SGHAT, CDR2 FQNNGV. For the CDR3, the DNA is TGTGCCAGTGACGCCGGCCGGTGGCTCGGGAATGAGCAGTTCTTC. Its protein is CASDAGRWLGNEQFF.

The rearrangement joins TRBV2 to TRBJ2-1; D possibly uses TRBD1 or TRBD2 (8 bases each). Germline loops: CDR1 SNHLY, CDR2 FYNNEI. V was pared by 7 bases and J by 13 bases, with 17 bases between. There are 12 residues in the CDR3. The CDR3 coding sequence is TGTGCCAGCATCGGGAGGGCAGGGGGCCAGTTCTTC. Amino acid sequence: CASIGRAGGQFF.

The V and J genes are TRBV2 and TRBJ2-1; the match to TRBD2 covers 12 bases. This CDR3 spans 15 amino acids. Unmatched junction bases numbered 6, after V lost 8 bases and J lost 4 bases. CDR1 is SNHLY and CDR2 is FYNNEI in the germline V gene. CDR3 in DNA: TGTGCCAGCCAAACGACTAGCGGGAGTTACAATGAGCAGTTCTTC. It specifies CASQTTSGSYNEQFF.

The chain carries TRBV6-1 and TRBJ1-2, with a tentative D call TRBD1 (6 bases). Germline-derived CDR1 and CDR2 are MNHNS and SASEGT. The CDR3 covers 16 residues. V was trimmed by 2 bases and J by 2 bases, leaving 15 bases between them. CDR3 in amino acids: CASSELWPDRNYGYTF. DNA for the CDR3: TGTGCCAGCAGTGAACTCTGGCCGGACAGAAACTATGGCTACACCTTC.

The chain combines TRBV19 with TRBJ1-1; D not certain. The CDR3 is made up of 14 amino acids. V lost 9 bases and J 4 bases, leaving 18 bases between the germline ends. Germline CDR1 is LNHDA and CDR2 is SQIVND (reference sequence). CDR3 sequence: CASGGKFRSTEAFF. In DNA form, the CDR3 reads TGTGCCAGCGGAGGAAAGTTTAGGAGCACTGAAGCTTTCTTT.

The V gene is TRBV6-1, the J gene TRBJ2-7, with D unclear. The CDR3 covers 16 residues. Trimming removed 3 bases at V and 7 bases at J, with 22 bases between. Germline loops: CDR1 MNHNS, CDR2 SASEGT. CDR3 bases: TGTGCCAGCAGTGAGCCGACCCGGGCCCAGACCCCTGAGCAGTACTTC. Translation: CASSEPTRAQTPEQYF.

V is TRBV9 and J is TRBJ1-6; unclear D gene. The germline V gene has CDR1 SGDLS and CDR2 YYNGEE. The CDR3 has 15 residues. V lost 0 bases to trimming and J lost 6 bases, with 10 bases between them. CDR3 coding DNA: TGTGCCAGCAGCGTAGATCAAGTCCCTAATTCACCCCTCCACTTT. Protein sequence: CASSVDQVPNSPLHF.

V and J are TRBV10-3 and TRBJ2-2; no clear D. Trimming left V 4 bases short and J 2 bases short, with 14 bases between. CDR3 length: 16 amino acids. Germline V gene lookup returns CDR1 ENHRY and CDR2 SYGVKD. This CDR3 reads CAISVLELINTGELFF. The CDR3 nucleotides are TGTGCCATCAGTGTATTGGAATTGATTAACACCGGGGAGCTGTTTTTT.

The CDR3 protein is CATSDIGQGTDTQYF. Here the CDR3 DNA reads TGTGCCACCAGCGATATAGGACAGGGCACAGATACGCAGTATTTT. The rearrangement joins TRBV24-1 to TRBJ2-3; 7 nucleotides align to TRBD1. The CDR3 length is 15 residues. V dropped 7 bases and J dropped 1; count of bases not matched to a gene: 7. Germline V gene data show CDR1 as KGHDR and CDR2 as SFDVKD.

This chain's CDR3 is CASSMGQGQRETQYF. The CDR3 coding sequence is TGTGCCAGTAGTATGGGGCAAGGCCAGAGGGAGACCCAGTACTTC. The V gene is TRBV19, the J gene TRBJ2-5; tentative D call: TRBD1 (5 bases). V was cut by 3 bases and J by 5 bases, with 16 bases left in between. The CDR3 length is 15 residues. Germline CDR1 is LNHDA and CDR2 is SQIVND (reference sequence).

V gene TRBV5-4 combines with J gene TRBJ2-2, with TRBD2 matching 11 bases. The V gene's germline CDR1 is SGHNT and CDR2 YYREEE (reference sequence). The CDR3 covers 15 residues. V lost 1 base to trimming and J lost 10 bases; unmatched junction nucleotides: 6. CDR3 in DNA: TGTGCCAGCAGCTTGTGGCTAGCGGGAGGTGTGGAGCTGTTTTTT. This encodes CASSLWLAGGVELFF.

The chain couples TRBV5-6 to TRBJ2-3; 12 bases are a match to TRBD2. The CDR3 runs 17 residues. V lost 2 bases to trimming and J lost 6 bases; unmatched junction nucleotides: 10. In germline, CDR1 is SGHDT, CDR2 YYEEEE. The CDR3 here is CASSLLRLAGESDTQYF. CDR3 nucleotide sequence: TGTGCCAGCAGCTTACTCCGACTAGCGGGAGAGTCTGATACGCAGTATTTT.

The V call is TRBV6-5, the J call TRBJ2-3; D is perhaps TRBD2 (6 bases). Germline loops: CDR1 MNHEY, CDR2 SVGAGI. CDR3 length equals 13 residues. V gave up 2 bases and J gave up 5 bases, with 8 bases separating them. In DNA form, the CDR3 reads TGTGCCAGCAGTTACGGGAGGAAAGATACGCAGTATTTT. This codes for CASSYGRKDTQYF.

The sample holds a few counts of this clone. The chain has TRBV10-1 and TRBJ1-1; 10 bases line up with TRBD1. The CDR3 has 15 residues. Germline V gives CDR1 WNHNN, CDR2 SYGVQD (reference sequence). Unmatched junction bases numbered 6, after V lost 4 bases and J lost 4 bases. CDR3 in DNA: TGCGCCAGCAGTGGGGACAGGGGACGTAGCACTGAAGCTTTCTTT. It translates to CASSGDRGRSTEAFF.